The source of this TCR beta chain is a study of T cells in Graves' hyperthyroidism and ophthalmopathy. Using RNA transcripts as the source, TCR beta CDR3 regions were amplified. RT-PCR in the first round (using the HTBI primer set) targeted the TCR CDR3. TCRdb ran MiXCR on the multiplex PCR reads and lists one entry per CDR3 protein. The data show some 320,000 distinct CDR3 sequences, around 15% seen once. CDR1 is SGHDT and CDR2 is YYEEEE in the germline V gene. The CDR3 runs 15 residues. V was pared by 1 base and J by 7 bases, with 15 bases between. The clonotype comes from a woman aged 40 to 50 with Graves' ophthalmopathy. The specimen was blood. The chain couples TRBV5-6 to TRBJ1-3; unclear D gene. The DNA of the CDR3 is TGTGCCAGCAGCTTGTCCGGGCAGGTTTGGAACACCATATATTTT. Protein sequence: CASSLSGQVWNTIYF.